The clone carrying this T cell receptor (beta chain) was counted a few times. The antigen remains unidentified. Unique molecular identifiers tagged individual cDNA molecules. MiXCR was run by TCRdb on the 5' RACE reads, yielding one entry per CDR3 protein. Of about 83,000 distinct CDR3 sequences in the sample, 11% to 15% are singletons; the top ten hold around 3%. The data derive from a study of early T cells in non-severe SARS-CoV-2 infection. As for the study in general: Sequencing of unsorted whole blood was done on bulk RNA, leaving chains unpaired. Study-wide findings and caveats: Anti-spike CD8 specificities were favored by VDJdb matching, whose results missed private and CD4 specificities.

Germline loops: CDR1 MNHEY, CDR2 SVGEGT. The CDR3 sequence is 13 residues long. J was trimmed by 2 bases and V by 7 bases; bases with no gene match: 5. Sequenced sample: whole blood. The source of this sequence is an adult who was a healthcare worker with PCR-confirmed SARS-CoV-2 infection or an uninfected control (not recorded which). The chain combines TRBV6-2 or TRBV6-3 with TRBJ2-7; 7 nucleotides agree with TRBD1. For the CDR3, the DNA is TGTGCCAGCACCGACAGGGTCCCCTACGAGCAGTACTTC. Protein: CASTDRVPYEQYF.